The rows below give T cell receptor beta chains drawn from one sample of a study of blood T cell repertoires in COVID-19. Libraries were prepared by immunoSEQ multiplex PCR; TCRdb keeps only in-frame clonotypes and omits some of them. The table includes a few hundred thousand clones, roughly 83% detected once. The sample was peripheral blood. These receptor sequences come from a man aged 80 or over with acute or convalescent COVID-19. Each CDR3 is given with its conserved first and last residue. The order of the fields is clone size, J gene, D gene, V gene, CDR3 DNA, CDR3 protein. A D gene is named only where the DNA matches it firmly. A row's size may be missing; if present it is once, few, many or a size class.

-	TRBJ2-1	-	TRBV2	TGTGCCAGCTCGCGGGGGCGGGGGCCCTACAATGAGCAGTTCTTC	CASSRGRGPYNEQFF
-	TRBJ2-5	TRBD1	TRBV2	TGTGCCAGCAGTGATAATATAGGGGGCGGGGAGACCCAGTACTTC	CASSDNIGGGETQYF
-	TRBJ2-4	-	TRBV10-3	TGTGCCATCAGTGCAGCCGGGGTAGAAAACATTCAGTACTTC	CAISAAGVENIQYF
-	TRBJ1-2	TRBD1	TRBV28	TGTGCCAGCAGTTCGGGACAGGGGATTTATGGCTACACCTTC	CASSSGQGIYGYTF
-	TRBJ1-2	-	TRBV28	TGTGCCAGCAGTTTAGCGATGAACTATGGCTACACCTTC	CASSLAMNYGYTF
-	TRBJ1-4	-	TRBV18	TGTGCCAGCTCACAGGGGCAGAAGAATGAAAAACTGTTTTTT	CASSQGQKNEKLFF
-	TRBJ1-3	-	TRBV11-2	TGTGCCAGCAGCCGACAGGTCCGAAACACCATATATTTT	CASSRQVRNTIYF
-	TRBJ1-1	TRBD1	TRBV7-2	TGTGCCAGCAGGGGGGACAGAGGAAACACTGAAGCTTTCTTT	CASRGDRGNTEAFF
-	TRBJ1-5	-	TRBV6-5	TGTGCCAGCAGCTACACCGGACGGGGGGAAGGTCAGCCCCAGCATTTT	CASSYTGRGEGQPQHF
-	TRBJ2-2	-	TRBV5-1	TGCGCCAGCAGCTTGGACTCCGGGGAGCTGTTTTTT	CASSLDSGELFF
-	TRBJ1-1	-	TRBV5-1	TGCGCCAGCAGCCCGGTGAGGAACACTGAAGCTTTCTTT	CASSPVRNTEAFF
-	TRBJ1-5	TRBD1	TRBV9	TGTGCCAGCAGCCGGGACAGGGGAGGACAGCCCCAGCATTTT	CASSRDRGGQPQHF
-	TRBJ1-6	-	TRBV28	TGTGCCAGCAGTTCTGGCGGGGGAGGGCCCTCGGCCTCACCCCTCCACTTT	CASSSGGGGPSASPLHF
-	TRBJ2-7	-	TRBV6-2/TRBV6-3	TGTGCCAGCAGTTACTACGGGTTAGGCGAGCAGTACTTC	CASSYYGLGEQYF
once	TRBJ1-2	TRBD1	TRBV4-1	TGCGCCAGCAGCCAATTTTGGGACAGGCCGGCGGATGGCTACACCTTC	CASSQFWDRPADGYTF
once	TRBJ1-2	TRBD1	TRBV18	TGTGCCAGCTCAGGACAGGGGAACTATGGCTACACCTTC	CASSGQGNYGYTF
-	TRBJ1-2	-	TRBV5-6	TGTGCCAGCAGCTTTCAGGGAAATGACTATGGCTACACCTTC	CASSFQGNDYGYTF
-	TRBJ1-5	TRBD1	TRBV28	TGTGCCAGCAGTTTCGCGACAGGGGGGAACTTTAAGCCCCAGCATTTT	CASSFATGGNFKPQHF
few	TRBJ1-1	-	TRBV11-2	TGTGCCAGCAGACCCGGACAGTTCACTGAAGCTTTCTTT	CASRPGQFTEAFF
-	TRBJ1-2	TRBD1	TRBV6-1	TGTGCCAGCAGTGAGGGGACAGGGGCGCTCGGCTACACCTTC	CASSEGTGALGYTF
many	TRBJ2-3	TRBD1	TRBV5-6	TGTGCCAGCAGCTCCGCCGGGACAGCCCGCACAGATACGCAGTATTTT	CASSSAGTARTDTQYF
-	TRBJ2-3	TRBD2	TRBV5-6	TGTGCCAGCAGCATAAGCGGGAGCCGGGGGAGCACAGATACGCAGTATTTT	CASSISGSRGSTDTQYF
-	TRBJ1-4	-	TRBV9	TGTGCCAGCAGCGCCTCAGGGGCAATCGGTGAAAAACTGTTTTTT	CASSASGAIGEKLFF
-	TRBJ2-1	-	TRBV19	TGTGCCAGTAGTTCACGACACTACAATGAGCAGTTCTTC	CASSSRHYNEQFF
-	TRBJ1-2	-	TRBV6-6	TGTGCCAGCAGTTACTCGACAGCCTATAACTATGGCTACACCTTC	CASSYSTAYNYGYTF
-	TRBJ2-2	TRBD1	TRBV3-1/TRBV3-2	TGTGCCAGCAGCCAAGGTGACAGGGGACCCGGGGAGCTGTTTTTT	CASSQGDRGPGELFF
-	TRBJ2-3	-	TRBV2	TGTGCCAGCAGTGAATCGACATCCACAGATACGCAGTATTTT	CASSESTSTDTQYF
-	TRBJ1-1	-	TRBV7-2	TGTGCCAGCAGCTTAGGCCCGGGGAACACTGAAGCTTTCTTT	CASSLGPGNTEAFF
-	TRBJ2-7	TRBD1	TRBV11-2	TGTGCCAGCAGCTTAGGAGCAGGGGGTTTCTCCTACGAGCAGTACTTC	CASSLGAGGFSYEQYF
-	TRBJ2-7	-	TRBV6-5	TGTGCCAGCAGTTACCCCCCCATCTACGAGCAGTACTTC	CASSYPPIYEQYF
-	TRBJ2-7	-	TRBV6-1	TGTGCCAGCAGTGAAGCGCTGGAGGGCCAGCAGTACTTC	CASSEALEGQQYF
-	TRBJ2-7	-	TRBV5-1	TGCGCCAGCAGCTGGGGGGACAGCCCCAACGAGCAGTACTTC	CASSWGDSPNEQYF
-	TRBJ1-4	TRBD1	TRBV14	TGTGCCAGCAGCCCAGGGACAGGGTTATGGAATGAAAAACTGTTTTTT	CASSPGTGLWNEKLFF
-	TRBJ1-3	TRBD1	TRBV7-7	TGTGCTAGCAGCATGACAGGGTCAGGAAACACCATATATTTT	CASSMTGSGNTIYF
-	TRBJ2-7	-	TRBV19	TGTGCCAGTAGTATGAGGGCGGTAACTTCCTACGAGCAGTACTTC	CASSMRAVTSYEQYF
few	TRBJ1-2	-	TRBV19	TGTGCCAGTAGTATAAACGGAGGGATTGACTATGGCTACACCTTC	CASSINGGIDYGYTF
-	TRBJ1-2	TRBD1	TRBV12-3/TRBV12-4	TGTGCCAGCCGAGAGGGGGCGCACTATGGCTACACCTTC	CASREGAHYGYTF
-	TRBJ2-7	-	TRBV7-2	TGTGCCAGCAGCCTATCTTATGACAGATCCTACGAGCAGTACTTC	CASSLSYDRSYEQYF
-	TRBJ2-7	TRBD1	TRBV28	TGTGCCAGCAGTATTGACAGGGGTAGCTACGAGCAGTACTTC	CASSIDRGSYEQYF
-	TRBJ1-3	TRBD1	TRBV6-6	TGTGCCAGCAGTTACGGGTCAGGGGGTTTTGGAAACACCATATATTTT	CASSYGSGGFGNTIYF
-	TRBJ2-5	TRBD1	TRBV3-1/TRBV3-2	TGTGCCAGCAGCCAGGGACAGGGAGGGACCCAGTACTTC	CASSQGQGGTQYF
-	TRBJ2-1	TRBD1	TRBV28	TGTGCCAGCAGCTCCCGGACAGGGAGCTCCTACAATGAGCAGTTCTTC	CASSSRTGSSYNEQFF
-	TRBJ1-1	-	TRBV4-2	TGTGCCAGCAGCCAAGAACCCTATTCCCCTGAAGCTTTCTTT	CASSQEPYSPEAFF
-	TRBJ2-1	-	TRBV28	TGTGCCGGGGGCGGCTTAGGGTTCAATGAGCAGTTCTTC	CAGGGLGFNEQFF
-	TRBJ1-2	-	TRBV9	TGTGCCAGCAGCGCAAGGGAGGGATTTGGCTACACCTTC	CASSAREGFGYTF
-	TRBJ2-1	TRBD2	TRBV18	TGTGCCAGCTCACCACCGATGGGCCTAGCGGGGGTGAATGAGCAGTTCTTC	CASSPPMGLAGVNEQFF
-	TRBJ1-2	TRBD1	TRBV7-2	TGTGCCAGCAGCCGGGACAGAGACTATGGCTACACCTTC	CASSRDRDYGYTF
-	TRBJ2-1	TRBD2	TRBV5-4	TGTGCCAGCAGCCCCTGGACTAGCGGGGGGAAACGGGAGCAGTTCTTC	CASSPWTSGGKREQFF